A single sample gave rise to the 21 T cell receptor beta chains below, sequenced in a study of liver allograft versus peripheral blood T cells (TCRdb year 2020). For the wider study: The study compared the T cell receptor repertoires present in transplanted livers with the repertoires present in the peripheral blood of liver transplant recipients.

This sample was sequenced with an Illumina MiSeq. Using fastp at Q25 and MiXCR, TCRdb reprocessed the public reads and kept productive beta chains. A single entry per CDR3 protein holds the most common genes and DNA from its merged rows. Across this sample there are 10,000 or so distinct CDR3 sequences, with about 18% seen only once. The ten largest account for about 1.2% of the sample. The receptors stem from a human patient who had a liver transplant. Following a transplant, some T cells may be graft donor cells, not patient cells.

This clonotype was counted ten times or more. V gene TRBV5-4 combines with J gene TRBJ1-2; D remains ambiguous. V was shortened by 0 bases and J by 4 bases, with 10 bases between the two germline ends. CDR1 is SGHNT, CDR2 YYREEE, per germline (reference sequence). The CDR3 has 14 amino acids. In nucleotides, the CDR3 is TGTGCCAGCAGCTTGGCAGGCAGTCTCTATGGCTACACCTTC. Translating it yields CASSLAGSLYGYTF.

The chain links TRBV20-1 to TRBJ1-4; D may be TRBD1 (5 bases). CDR1 and CDR2 (germline): DFQATT, SNEGSKA (reference sequence). CDR3 length equals 15 residues. V was trimmed by 3 bases and J by 0 bases, leaving 11 bases between them. The CDR3, as DNA: TGCAGTGCTAGTGATGGGGGGACAACTAATGAAAAACTGTTTTTT. It is translated as CSASDGGTTNEKLFF.

By share of the sample, this clonotype is medium-sized. The chain employs TRBV13 and TRBJ1-6, with no clear D. CDR3 length: 16 amino acids. Germline V gene sequence: CDR1 PRHDT, CDR2 FYEKMQ (reference sequence). V was clipped by 0 bases and J by 10 bases, with 16 bases between them. The CDR3 DNA sequence: TGTGCCAGCAGCTTAGGGGGCGAGACGCTTAGGTCACCCCTCCACTTT. It codes for CASSLGGETLRSPLHF.

The chain is built from TRBV14 and TRBJ2-1; possibly TRBD2 for D (5 bases). Germline CDR1 SGHDN, CDR2 FVKESK. The CDR3 consists of 12 residues. With 4 bases removed from V and 7 bases from J, the gap between germline ends came to 8 bases. This chain's CDR3 is CASSRTRNEQFF. DNA of the CDR3: TGTGCCAGCAGCCGCACTAGGAATGAGCAGTTCTTC.

In its sample, this clonotype ranks as medium-sized. The chain uses TRBV7-2 and TRBJ1-1, with D possibly TRBD1 on 6 matching bases. There are 14 residues in the CDR3. V lost 2 bases and J 5 bases, leaving 12 bases between the germline ends. Germline lookup yields CDR1 SGHTA and CDR2 FQGNSA. The CDR3 DNA reads TGTGCCAGCAGCTTAAGGGGGGGGGTAACTGAAGCTTTCTTT. It codes for CASSLRGGVTEAFF. Combining the CDR3 with reference TRBV7-2 and TRBJ1-1 gives the whole variable domain GAGVSQSPSNKVTEKGKDVELRCDPISGHTALYWYRQSLGQGLEFLIYFQGNSAPDKSGLPSDRFSAERTGGSVSTLTIQRTQQEDSAVYLCASSLRGGVTEAFFGQGTRLTVV.

This clonotype is deemed medium-sized. This chain links TRBV18 with TRBJ1-6; 8 nucleotides agree with TRBD1. V shed 6 bases and J 9 bases; nucleotides not matched to a gene: 7. The germline CDR1 and CDR2 sequences are KGHSH and LQKENI. CDR3 length: 14 amino acids. CDR3 nucleotide sequence: TGTGCCAGCTCGCCGACAGGGGCCAGTTCACCCCTCCACTTT. It is translated as CASSPTGASSPLHF.

Sample share makes this clonotype medium-sized (0.01 to 0.1%). The V call is TRBV19, the J call TRBJ1-2, with 9 bases fitting TRBD1. Germline trimming cut 7 bases from V and 2 bases from J; bases unmatched to any gene: 8. The germline gives CDR1 LNHDA, CDR2 SQIVND (reference sequence). The CDR3 has 15 residues. The CDR3 is CASTHSGTGNYGYTF. DNA of the CDR3: TGTGCCAGTACCCACTCCGGGACAGGGAACTATGGCTACACCTTC. The full variable domain, with the rest looked up from reference TRBV19 and TRBJ1-2, is DGGITQSPKYLFRKEGQNVTLSCEQNLNHDAMYWYRQDPGQGLRLIYYSQIVNDFQKGDIAEGYSVSREKKESFPLTVTSAQKNPTAFYLCASTHSGTGNYGYTFGSGTRLTVV.

This clonotype was recorded at least ten times. The CDR3 protein is CASWDRYTEAFF. The CDR3 region has the DNA TGTGCCAGCTGGGACAGATACACTGAAGCTTTCTTT. The chain is built from TRBV6-6 and TRBJ1-1; 7 positions match TRBD1. This CDR3 is built from 12 residues. CDR1 is MNHNY, CDR2 SVGAGI, per germline (reference sequence). V lost 8 bases, J lost 3 bases, and 3 bases stayed unmatched.

This clonotype was seen a few times. This chain uses TRBV30 with TRBJ1-2; D gene unclear. Germline values: CDR1 GTSNPN, CDR2 SVGIG (reference sequence). Deletions cut 0 bases from V and 5 bases from J, with 7 bases between. This CDR3 comprises 12 residues. CDR3 residues: CAWSVGGYGYTF. CDR3 nucleotide sequence: TGTGCCTGGAGTGTCGGAGGTTATGGCTACACCTTC.

This clonotype occurred many times. CDR3 nucleotides: TGTGCCAGCAGCGCCCAGGGAAACACCATATATTTT. It encodes CASSAQGNTIYF. The chain carries TRBV9 and TRBJ1-3; D call uncertain. The length of the CDR3 is 12 residues. Trimming left V 3 bases short and J 4 bases short, with 5 bases between. Germline V gene data show CDR1 as SGDLS and CDR2 as YYNGEE.

This clonotype has at least ten counts. The CDR3 is CASSGRSYEQYF. CDR3 coding DNA: TGTGCCAGCAGTGGACGGTCTTACGAGCAGTACTTC. The chain employs TRBV6-5 and TRBJ2-7; the D is unclear. Trimming removed 5 bases at V and 4 bases at J, with 9 bases between. The V gene's germline CDR1 is MNHEY and CDR2 SVGAGI. CDR3 length: 12 amino acids.

This clonotype is medium-sized (0.01 to 0.1%) within its sample. The rearrangement uses TRBV19 and TRBJ1-1; maybe TRBD1 (5 bases). This CDR3 has 13 residues. The germline CDR1 and CDR2 sequences are LNHDA and SQIVND (reference sequence). Trimming left V 10 bases short and J 2 bases short, with 14 bases between. This CDR3 is CATTRGVNTEAFF. The CDR3 DNA reads TGTGCCACCACCCGGGGGGTAAACACTGAAGCTTTCTTT.

This clonotype is labeled as medium-sized. This chain joins TRBV27 and TRBJ1-1, with 8 positions matching TRBD1. J lost 10 bases, V lost 7 bases, and 11 bases had no gene match. CDR1 and CDR2 (germline): MNHEY, SMNVEV (reference sequence). The length of the CDR3 is 13 residues. As DNA, the CDR3 is TGTGCCAGCATGCCGACAGGGGTGGTGAGAGCTTTCTTT. Translation: CASMPTGVVRAFF.

This clonotype was found many times. The J gene is TRBJ1-5, the V gene TRBV6-1; TRBD1 might be the D (5 bases). V was shortened by 8 bases and J by 2 bases, with 10 bases between the two germline ends. Germline V gene sequence: CDR1 MNHNS, CDR2 SASEGT. The CDR3 sequence is 13 residues long. The CDR3 DNA follows: TGTGCCAGCGAACCGGGGGGCAATCAGCCCCAGCATTTT. Residues: CASEPGGNQPQHF.

The V call is TRBV24-1, the J call TRBJ1-1, with D perhaps TRBD1 (6 bases). V lost 3 bases and J 3 bases, leaving 10 bases between the germline ends. CDR1 is KGHDR and CDR2 is SFDVKD in the germline V gene. This CDR3 is built from 14 residues. The chain's CDR3 is CATSDGQWDTEAFF. CDR3 sequence (DNA): TGTGCCACCAGTGATGGACAGTGGGACACTGAAGCTTTCTTT.

Within the sample, this clonotype is medium-sized. CDR3: CASSFGTGGHHSGNTIYF. CDR3 nucleotides: TGTGCCAGCAGCTTCGGGACAGGGGGCCACCACTCTGGAAACACCATATATTTT. The chain couples TRBV13 to TRBJ1-3; 12 nucleotides align to TRBD1. There are 18 residues in the CDR3. CDR1 is PRHDT and CDR2 is FYEKMQ in the germline V gene (reference sequence). V lost 3 bases and J lost 0; bases outside the gene matches: 6.

The chain has TRBV7-9 and TRBJ1-4; a weak D match, TRBD1 (5 bases). Trimming took 5 bases from V and 1 from J, leaving 14 bases between them. CDR3 length: 16 residues. Germline V gives CDR1 SEHNR, CDR2 FQNEAQ (reference sequence). The CDR3 sequence is CASSPPDQGTNEKLFF. The CDR3 DNA is TGTGCCAGCAGCCCCCCGGATCAGGGAACTAATGAAAAACTGTTTTTT.

This clonotype was detected ten times or more. V is TRBV29-1 and J is TRBJ1-4; possible D gene TRBD1, 5 bases. The CDR3 runs to 13 residues. Germline lookup yields CDR1 SQVTM and CDR2 ANQGSEA. The germline V and J ends were trimmed by 4 bases and 7 bases, with 13 bases remaining between them. CDR3 protein: CSVGGSVGEKLFF. In DNA form, the CDR3 reads TGCAGCGTTGGGGGCAGTGTCGGTGAAAAACTGTTTTTT.

This clonotype counts as medium-sized (0.01 to 0.1%). The chain links TRBV18 to TRBJ2-1; no clear D gene. The length of the CDR3 is 12 residues. Germline V lookup: CDR1 KGHSH, CDR2 LQKENI. V was trimmed by 2 bases and J by 4 bases, leaving 3 bases between them. As DNA, the CDR3 is TGTGCCAGCTCACCAGGGTACAATGAGCAGTTCTTC. This translates into CASSPGYNEQFF.

This chain links TRBV20-1 with TRBJ1-4; perhaps TRBD1 as D (5 bases). Germline CDR1 reads DFQATT; CDR2 reads SNEGSKA (reference sequence). V gave up 1 base and J gave up 3 bases, with 12 bases separating them. The CDR3 has 15 amino acids. For the CDR3, the DNA is TGCAGTGCTAGAGCGGACAACGGGGCTAATGAAAAACTGTTTTTT. Its protein product is CSARADNGANEKLFF.

By share of the sample, this clonotype is medium-sized. The chain couples TRBV27 to TRBJ1-2; D gene unclear. The CDR3 has 12 residues. V was pared by 8 bases and J by 4 bases, with 11 bases between. Germline V gives CDR1 MNHEY, CDR2 SMNVEV (reference sequence). The CDR3 DNA sequence: TGTGCCAGCCGGTCCGGCACCTATGGCTACACCTTC. This codes for CASRSGTYGYTF.